This T cell receptor (beta chain) came from a study of CD8 T cells in Susac syndrome. V dropped 6 bases and J dropped 2 bases, with 11 bases sitting between them. The CDR3 length is 13 residues. Germline CDR1 reads DFQATT; CDR2 reads SNEGSKA (reference sequence). Sequencing of TCR beta was undertaken in CD8+ and CD4+ T cells derived from blood. Random hexamers were used to reverse transcribe the RNA input (about 0.5 to 1 ug). A multiplex approach, immunoSEQ multiplex PCR, amplified TCR beta CDR3 across 54 Vbeta and 13 Jbeta. TCRdb ran MiXCR on the immunoSEQ multiplex PCR reads and lists one entry per CDR3 protein. The data show 190,000 or so distinct CDR3 sequences, with roughly 95% seen just once and about 0.096% held by the top ten.

This chain uses TRBV20-1 with TRBJ1-5; no definite D call. The source is a human donor with multiple sclerosis. The sequenced sample consisted of CD4+ T cells from PBMCs. The chain's CDR3 is CSAPGPGNQPQHF. The CDR3 region has the DNA TGCAGTGCCCCCGGTCCAGGCAATCAGCCCCAGCATTTT.